The rows below give T cell receptor beta chains drawn from one sample of a study of blood T cells in healthy people across ages. Each CDR3 protein gets one entry after TCRdb re-called the 5' RACE reads with MiXCR. The data show approximately 2,000,000 distinct CDR3 sequences, with about two fifths seen just once and under 25% held by the top ten. What was sequenced was blood. The receptors were gathered from a human donor in good health. Each CDR3 is given with its conserved first and last residue. The D gene is left open where the match is weak. Part of the rows lack a size; the others show once, few, many or a class for expanded clones.

cdr3_aa: CGISRQFGQPQHF
cdr3_nt: TGCGGAATTAGTAGGCAATTCGGCCAGCCCCAGCATTTT
clone_size: -
d_call: -
v_call: TRBV20-1
j_call: TRBJ1-5
cdr3_length: 13

cdr3_aa: CATSGEGTEAFF
cdr3_nt: TGTGCCACCAGCGGGGAGGGGACTGAAGCTTTCTTT
clone_size: few
d_call: -
v_call: TRBV15
j_call: TRBJ1-1
cdr3_length: 12

cdr3_aa: CASSPTLGGPYNEQFF
cdr3_nt: TGTGCCAGCAGCCCGACTCTAGGAGGCCCCTACAATGAGCAGTTCTTC
clone_size: -
d_call: -
v_call: TRBV7-9
j_call: TRBJ2-1
cdr3_length: 16

cdr3_aa: CASSLGLNAQYF
cdr3_nt: TGTGCCAGCAGCTTAGGGCTTAACGCCCAGTACTTC
clone_size: -
d_call: -
v_call: TRBV7-8
j_call: TRBJ2-5
cdr3_length: 12

cdr3_aa: CASSPRLTPNTGELFF
cdr3_nt: TGTGCCAGCAGCCCTCGCCTAACCCCGAACACCGGGGAGCTGTTTTTT
clone_size: -
d_call: -
v_call: TRBV7-9
j_call: TRBJ2-2
cdr3_length: 16

cdr3_aa: CASSLVGASANTGELFF
cdr3_nt: TGTGCCAGCAGTTTAGTGGGAGCGAGCGCGAACACCGGGGAGCTGTTTTTT
clone_size: -
d_call: -
v_call: TRBV27
j_call: TRBJ2-2
cdr3_length: 17

cdr3_aa: CASSWSGGLVSYEQYF
cdr3_nt: TGCGCCAGCAGCTGGAGTGGGGGGCTGGTCTCCTACGAGCAGTACTTC
clone_size: -
d_call: -
v_call: TRBV5-1
j_call: TRBJ2-7
cdr3_length: 16

cdr3_aa: CASSYRDGRHSYNEQFF
cdr3_nt: TGTGCCAGCAGTTACCGAGATGGGCGACACTCCTACAATGAGCAGTTCTTC
clone_size: few
d_call: -
v_call: TRBV6-6
j_call: TRBJ2-1
cdr3_length: 17

cdr3_aa: CASAAGTEQYF
cdr3_nt: TGTGCCAGCGCGGCGGGGACGGAGCAGTACTTC
clone_size: -
d_call: -
v_call: TRBV3-1
j_call: TRBJ2-4
cdr3_length: 11

cdr3_aa: CSARDYGTGVYEQFF
cdr3_nt: TGCAGTGCTAGAGACTACGGGACAGGGGTTTATGAGCAGTTCTTC
clone_size: few
d_call: TRBD1
v_call: TRBV20-1
j_call: TRBJ2-1
cdr3_length: 15

cdr3_aa: CASTLGGDGQPQHF
cdr3_nt: TGTGCCAGCACTCTGGGAGGGGACGGACAGCCCCAGCATTTT
clone_size: few
d_call: -
v_call: TRBV7-2
j_call: TRBJ1-5
cdr3_length: 14

cdr3_aa: CSAARDTHYEQYF
cdr3_nt: TGCAGTGCCGCCCGGGACACCCACTACGAGCAGTACTTC
clone_size: -
d_call: -
v_call: TRBV20-1
j_call: TRBJ2-7
cdr3_length: 13

cdr3_aa: CASSPGHTSSYNSPLHF
cdr3_nt: TGTGCCAGCAGCCCAGGACATACGAGCTCCTATAATTCACCCCTCCACTTT
clone_size: -
d_call: -
v_call: TRBV7-2
j_call: TRBJ1-6
cdr3_length: 17

cdr3_aa: CASSLGGGDEKLFF
cdr3_nt: TGTGCCAGCAGCTTGGGAGGGGGCGATGAAAAACTGTTTTTT
clone_size: -
d_call: TRBD1
v_call: TRBV7-2
j_call: TRBJ1-4
cdr3_length: 14

cdr3_aa: CASSQDGRQRQPQHF
cdr3_nt: TGTGCCAGCAGCCAAGATGGGAGGCAGAGGCAGCCCCAGCATTTT
clone_size: few
d_call: -
v_call: TRBV4-2
j_call: TRBJ1-5
cdr3_length: 15

cdr3_aa: CASSWPTGGYERYF
cdr3_nt: TGTGCCAGCAGCTGGCCGACAGGGGGCTACGAGCGGTACTTC
clone_size: -
d_call: TRBD1
v_call: TRBV7-9
j_call: TRBJ2-7
cdr3_length: 14

cdr3_aa: CSVEDLARGTDTQYF
cdr3_nt: TGCAGCGTTGAAGATCTAGCGAGGGGCACAGATACGCAGTATTTT
clone_size: -
d_call: -
v_call: TRBV29-1
j_call: TRBJ2-3
cdr3_length: 15

cdr3_aa: CAWSLGRGEQYF
cdr3_nt: TGTGCCTGGAGCCTCGGGAGAGGAGAGCAGTACTTC
clone_size: -
d_call: -
v_call: TRBV30
j_call: TRBJ2-7
cdr3_length: 12

cdr3_aa: CASGIGTGGTYEQYF
cdr3_nt: TGTGCCAGTGGGATCGGGACAGGGGGGACCTACGAGCAGTACTTC
clone_size: -
d_call: TRBD1
v_call: TRBV27
j_call: TRBJ2-7
cdr3_length: 15

cdr3_aa: CASSPGTLVEETQYF
cdr3_nt: TGTGCCAGCAGCCCGGGAACATTAGTAGAAGAGACCCAGTACTTC
clone_size: few
d_call: -
v_call: TRBV12-3/TRBV12-4
j_call: TRBJ2-5
cdr3_length: 15

cdr3_aa: CASSLVVWDSDLSYEQYF
cdr3_nt: TGTGCCAGCAGCTTAGTTGTGTGGGACAGCGACTTATCCTACGAGCAGTACTTC
clone_size: -
d_call: TRBD1
v_call: TRBV7-9
j_call: TRBJ2-7
cdr3_length: 18

cdr3_aa: CSVEGPDRGYGHTF
cdr3_nt: TGCAGCGTTGAAGGCCCGGACAGGGGATATGGCCACACCTTC
clone_size: -
d_call: TRBD1
v_call: TRBV29-1
j_call: TRBJ1-2
cdr3_length: 14

cdr3_aa: CASSLKWRGALGEQYF
cdr3_nt: TGTGCCAGCAGCTTAAAGTGGCGGGGGGCCCTGGGCGAGCAGTACTTC
clone_size: -
d_call: TRBD2
v_call: TRBV7-2
j_call: TRBJ2-7
cdr3_length: 16

cdr3_aa: CASSLEGIGEQFF
cdr3_nt: TGTGCCAGCAGCCTCGAGGGGATCGGTGAGCAGTTCTTC
clone_size: -
d_call: -
v_call: TRBV7-3
j_call: TRBJ2-1
cdr3_length: 13

cdr3_aa: CASSLSGQGFGEQFF
cdr3_nt: TGCGCCAGCAGCTTGTCGGGACAGGGTTTCGGTGAGCAGTTCTTC
clone_size: -
d_call: TRBD1
v_call: TRBV5-1
j_call: TRBJ2-1
cdr3_length: 15

cdr3_aa: CASSRDGTGRNTEAFF
cdr3_nt: TGTGCCAGCAGCCGCGATGGGACAGGGCGGAACACTGAAGCTTTCTTT
clone_size: few
d_call: TRBD1
v_call: TRBV7-2
j_call: TRBJ1-1
cdr3_length: 16

cdr3_aa: CASSQDMSSYNEQFF
cdr3_nt: TGTGCCAGCAGCCAAGACATGAGCTCCTACAATGAGCAGTTCTTC
clone_size: few
d_call: -
v_call: TRBV3-1
j_call: TRBJ2-1
cdr3_length: 15

cdr3_aa: CASSTTGGIGQPQHF
cdr3_nt: TGCGCCAGCAGCACGACAGGGGGCATAGGTCAGCCCCAGCATTTT
clone_size: -
d_call: TRBD1
v_call: TRBV5-1
j_call: TRBJ1-5
cdr3_length: 15

cdr3_aa: CASSRQGALTEAFF
cdr3_nt: TGTGCCAGCAGCCGACAGGGGGCTTTGACTGAAGCTTTCTTT
clone_size: few
d_call: TRBD1
v_call: TRBV6-5
j_call: TRBJ1-1
cdr3_length: 14

cdr3_aa: CASSLVPVNTEAFF
cdr3_nt: TGTGCCAGCAGCTTAGTTCCTGTGAACACTGAAGCTTTCTTT
clone_size: few
d_call: -
v_call: TRBV7-9
j_call: TRBJ1-1
cdr3_length: 14

cdr3_aa: CASSLVGGQGQEQYF
cdr3_nt: TGTGCCAGCAGTTTAGTAGGAGGACAGGGTCAGGAGCAGTACTTC
clone_size: few
d_call: TRBD1
v_call: TRBV28
j_call: TRBJ2-4
cdr3_length: 15

cdr3_aa: CASSPGLGDYGYTF
cdr3_nt: TGTGCCAGCAGCCCGGGCCTGGGGGACTATGGCTACACCTTC
clone_size: few
d_call: -
v_call: TRBV4-2
j_call: TRBJ1-2
cdr3_length: 14

cdr3_aa: CASSWTGPTEAFF
cdr3_nt: TGTGCCAGCAGCTGGACAGGGCCAACTGAAGCTTTCTTT
clone_size: -
d_call: TRBD1
v_call: TRBV12-3/TRBV12-4
j_call: TRBJ1-1
cdr3_length: 13

cdr3_aa: CASSLWRVRAEAFF
cdr3_nt: TGTGCCAGCAGCTTATGGAGGGTTCGGGCTGAAGCTTTCTTT
clone_size: -
d_call: -
v_call: TRBV7-3
j_call: TRBJ1-1
cdr3_length: 14

cdr3_aa: CATSRDPPGGGYEQYF
cdr3_nt: TGTGCCACCAGCAGAGATCCCCCAGGGGGCGGGTACGAGCAGTACTTC
clone_size: -
d_call: TRBD1
v_call: TRBV15
j_call: TRBJ2-7
cdr3_length: 16

cdr3_aa: CASSLGTGGEQYF
cdr3_nt: TGTGCCAGCAGTTTGGGAACAGGGGGCGAGCAGTACTTC
clone_size: many
d_call: TRBD1
v_call: TRBV12-3/TRBV12-4
j_call: TRBJ2-7
cdr3_length: 13

cdr3_aa: CASSLTAGTGSYEQYF
cdr3_nt: TGTGCCAGCAGTTTGACTGCCGGGACTGGTTCCTACGAGCAGTACTTC
clone_size: -
d_call: -
v_call: TRBV28
j_call: TRBJ2-7
cdr3_length: 16